This T cell receptor beta chain was identified during a study of blood T cell repertoires in COVID-19. About the research overall: Researchers got acute and convalescent COVID-19 samples from the United States, Italy and Spain.

The method was immunoSEQ multiplex PCR; TCRdb's version includes in-frame clones alone and lacks a portion of them. The sample consists of over 200,000 clones, approximately 79% of them appearing once. This clone was counted between two and nine times. The CDR3 is 16 residues long. The germline V and J ends were trimmed by 1 base and 0 bases, with 12 bases remaining between them. Germline V gene sequence: CDR1 GTSNPN, CDR2 SVGIG (reference sequence). The TCR was taken from a human donor in a cohort sampled during active COVID-19. The rearrangement links TRBV30 to TRBJ2-2; perhaps TRBD2 as D (5 bases). The sample comprised peripheral blood. CDR3 bases: TGTGCCTGGAGTGCCGCTAGCTCGTCGAACACCGGGGAGCTGTTTTTT. Its translation is CAWSAASSSNTGELFF.